A selection of T cell receptor beta chains follows, all from one sample in a study of shared clonotypes between healthy human individuals. The table came from immunoSEQ multiplex PCR; TCRdb's copy has only in-frame clones and leaves some out. The sample holds about 700,000 clones, 92% seen once. Sequencing input: naive CD8+ T cells sorted from blood. These receptors all come from a man in his thirties or forties in good health. CDR3s include the opening cysteine and the closing phenylalanine or tryptophan.

J: TRBJ2-7; V: TRBV7-9; CDR3: CASSLDPGGIYEQYF
J: TRBJ2-7; V: TRBV19; CDR3: CASSITAGHYEQYF
J: TRBJ1-2; V: TRBV5-1; CDR3: CASSLRGDSIYGYTF
J: TRBJ1-2; V: TRBV7-2; CDR3: CASSLTQNNYGYTF
J: TRBJ2-3; V: TRBV13; CDR3: CASSLLSTDTQYF
J: TRBJ2-7; V: TRBV14; CDR3: CASSQTAGTGDEQYF
J: TRBJ2-7; V: TRBV4-1; CDR3: CASSQDQVAYEQYF
J: TRBJ2-2; V: TRBV27; CDR3: CASSWGGSGELFF
J: TRBJ2-1; V: TRBV6-5; CDR3: CASSYSHNDEQFF
J: TRBJ1-1; V: TRBV29-1; CDR3: CSVTKMNTEAFF
J: TRBJ2-3; V: TRBV4-3; CDR3: CASSQDRGPDTQYF
J: TRBJ1-2; V: TRBV2; CDR3: CASSGRPGYGYTF
J: TRBJ2-4; V: TRBV6-1; CDR3: CASSSLPGVADIQYF
J: TRBJ2-7; V: TRBV11-2; CDR3: CASSLNRVVTYEQYF
J: TRBJ1-1; V: TRBV19; CDR3: CASSIGTGGVVNTEAFF
J: TRBJ2-3; V: TRBV28; CDR3: CASSFGTGTDTQYF
J: TRBJ2-2; V: TRBV15; CDR3: CATAASGDTGELFF
J: TRBJ1-1; V: TRBV12-5; CDR3: CASGLDRVNTEAFF
J: TRBJ2-3; V: TRBV7-8; CDR3: CASSPRRRVSGPDTQYF
J: TRBJ2-7; V: TRBV27; CDR3: CASSRSSGEQYF
J: TRBJ2-5; V: TRBV7-6; CDR3: CASSLRLGQGQETQYF
J: TRBJ2-1; V: TRBV6-6; CDR3: CASSSYGLAGGNEQFF
J: TRBJ2-7; V: TRBV10-3; CDR3: CAINQGQSYEQYF
J: TRBJ1-2; V: TRBV29-1; CDR3: CSVWIGPNYGYTF
J: TRBJ2-1; V: TRBV10-3; CDR3: CAISGETYNEQFF
J: TRBJ1-5; V: TRBV27; CDR3: CASSLSSNQPQHF
J: TRBJ2-1; V: TRBV28; CDR3: CASSNTGFEQFF
J: TRBJ2-3; V: TRBV15; CDR3: CATEWGWGTASGITDTQYF